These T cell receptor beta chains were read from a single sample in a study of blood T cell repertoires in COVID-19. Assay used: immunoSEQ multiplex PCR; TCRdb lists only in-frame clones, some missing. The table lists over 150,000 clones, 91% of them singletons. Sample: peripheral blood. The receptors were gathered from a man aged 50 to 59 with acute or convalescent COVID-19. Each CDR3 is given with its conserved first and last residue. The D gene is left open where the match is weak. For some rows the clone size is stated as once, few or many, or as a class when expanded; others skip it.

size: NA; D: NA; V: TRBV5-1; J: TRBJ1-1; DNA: TGCGCCAGCAGCTTGCAGGGAGGCCTGAACACTGAAGCTTTCTTT; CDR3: CASSLQGGLNTEAFF
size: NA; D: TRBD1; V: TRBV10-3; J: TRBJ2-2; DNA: TGTGCCATCAGTGGGCAGGGGGACACCGGGGAGCTGTTTTTT; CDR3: CAISGQGDTGELFF
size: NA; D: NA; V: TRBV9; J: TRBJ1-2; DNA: TGTGCCAGCAGCGTAGCTTTGGGGCAGGGGAACTATGGCTACACCTTC; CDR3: CASSVALGQGNYGYTF
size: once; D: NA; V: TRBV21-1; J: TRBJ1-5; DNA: TGTGCCAGCAGTTGGGAGAGCAATCAGCCCCAGCATTTT; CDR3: CASSWESNQPQHF
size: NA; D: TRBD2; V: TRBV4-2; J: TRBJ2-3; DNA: TGTGCCAGCAGCCAAGTTACTAGCGGGGGGTCGGCAGATACGCAGTATTTT; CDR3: CASSQVTSGGSADTQYF
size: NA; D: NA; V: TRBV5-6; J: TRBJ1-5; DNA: TGTGCCAGCAGCTTGGGACAGTCTTGGCAGCCCCAGCATTTT; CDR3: CASSLGQSWQPQHF
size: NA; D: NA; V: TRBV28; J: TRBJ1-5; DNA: TGTGCCAGCAGGAGAGACAGCTATAGCAATCAGCCCCAGCATTTT; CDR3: CASRRDSYSNQPQHF
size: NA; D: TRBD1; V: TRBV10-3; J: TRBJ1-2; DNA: TGTGCCATGAGCGGGACAGGGCCTGGCTACACCTTC; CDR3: CAMSGTGPGYTF
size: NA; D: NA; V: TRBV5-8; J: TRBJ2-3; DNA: TGTGCCAGCAGCGTCGGAGATACGCAGTATTTT; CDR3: CASSVGDTQYF
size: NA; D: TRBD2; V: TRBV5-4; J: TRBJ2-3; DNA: TGTGCCAGCAGCTTCCCGGGACTAGACACAGATACGCAGTATTTT; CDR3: CASSFPGLDTDTQYF
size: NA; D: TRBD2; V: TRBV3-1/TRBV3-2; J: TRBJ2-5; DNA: TGTGCCAGCAGCCAGGGAGCGGGAGACTGGGAGACCCAGTACTTC; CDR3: CASSQGAGDWETQYF
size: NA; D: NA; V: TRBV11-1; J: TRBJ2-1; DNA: TGTGCCAGCAGCTTAGGATCGGGAGAGTACAATGAGCAGTTCTTC; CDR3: CASSLGSGEYNEQFF
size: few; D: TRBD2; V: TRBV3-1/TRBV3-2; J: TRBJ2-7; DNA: TGTGCCAGCAGCCAAGATTCACTAGCGGCCTACGAGCAGTACTTC; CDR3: CASSQDSLAAYEQYF
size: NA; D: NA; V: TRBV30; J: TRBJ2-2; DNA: TGTGCCTGGTCACCTAGGGGACACAGGGCCCGGCTGTTTTTT; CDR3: CAWSPRGHRARLFF
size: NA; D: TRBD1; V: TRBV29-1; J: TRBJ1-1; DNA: TGCAGCGTTGTGGACAGGCCCAACACTGAAGCTTTCTTT; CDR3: CSVVDRPNTEAFF
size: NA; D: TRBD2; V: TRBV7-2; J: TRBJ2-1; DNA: TGTGCCAGCAGCATCTTCGGGACTAGCGGGGAAGGGTCCGAGCAGTTCTTC; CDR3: CASSIFGTSGEGSEQFF
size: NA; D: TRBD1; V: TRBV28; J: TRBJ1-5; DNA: TGTGCCAGCATAACCCCCTGGGACAGAGGGGAAAATCAGCCCCAGCATTTT; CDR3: CASITPWDRGENQPQHF
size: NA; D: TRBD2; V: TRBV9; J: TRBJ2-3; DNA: TGTGCCAGCAGCGGATCCGAAGCGGGGGGCCGCACAGATACGCAGTATTTT; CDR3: CASSGSEAGGRTDTQYF
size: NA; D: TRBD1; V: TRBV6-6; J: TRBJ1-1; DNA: TGTGCCAGCAGTGGACAGGGGGCTTCCACTGAAGCTTTCTTT; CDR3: CASSGQGASTEAFF
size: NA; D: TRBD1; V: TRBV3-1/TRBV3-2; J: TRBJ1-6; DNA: TGTGCCAGTCGGCAGGGGGACTCCCTAGGAAATTCACCCCTCCACTTT; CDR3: CASRQGDSLGNSPLHF
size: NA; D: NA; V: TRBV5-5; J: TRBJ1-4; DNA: TGTGCCAGCAGCTTGGCTCCGACAGAAAAACTGTTTTTT; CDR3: CASSLAPTEKLFF
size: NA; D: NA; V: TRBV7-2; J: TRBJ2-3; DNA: TGTGCCAGCAGCACGGGGTCTCCCGATACGCAGTATTTT; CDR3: CASSTGSPDTQYF
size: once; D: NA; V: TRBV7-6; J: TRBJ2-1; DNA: TGTGCCAGCAGCTTAGAGGCTTGGAGCTCCTACAATGAGCAGTTCTTC; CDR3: CASSLEAWSSYNEQFF
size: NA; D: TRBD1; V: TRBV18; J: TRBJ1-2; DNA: TGTGCCAGCTCTCTAACCGGGACAGGGGACTATGGCTACACCTTC; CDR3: CASSLTGTGDYGYTF
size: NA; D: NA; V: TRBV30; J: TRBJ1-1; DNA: TGTGCCTGGAGTGTACGAGGGGGACTAAACACTGAAGCTTTCTTT; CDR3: CAWSVRGGLNTEAFF
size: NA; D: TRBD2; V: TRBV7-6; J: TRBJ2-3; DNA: TGTGCCAGCAGGCGGGAGGGGACAGATACGCAGTATTTT; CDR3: CASRREGTDTQYF
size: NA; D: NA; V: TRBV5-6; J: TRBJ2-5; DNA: TGTGCCAGCAGCCTCGCGGGGTGGGGAAGGTTGGGGACCCAAGAGACCCAGTACTTC; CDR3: CASSLAGWGRLGTQETQYF
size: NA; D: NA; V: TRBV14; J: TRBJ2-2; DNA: TGTGCCAGCAGCCACCGGGACACCTACACCGGGGAGCTGTTTTTT; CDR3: CASSHRDTYTGELFF
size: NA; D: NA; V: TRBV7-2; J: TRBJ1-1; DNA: TGTGCCAGCAGCTTAGCCCCGGGAACTGAAGCTTTCTTT; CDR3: CASSLAPGTEAFF
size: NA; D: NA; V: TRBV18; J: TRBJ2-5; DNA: TGTGCCAGTCTCCCGCGGCGGAGAGAGACCCAGTACTTC; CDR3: CASLPRRRETQYF
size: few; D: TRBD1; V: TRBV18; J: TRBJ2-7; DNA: TGTGCCAGCTCATTCTCGGGACAGGGTCTCTACGAGCAGTACTTC; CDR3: CASSFSGQGLYEQYF
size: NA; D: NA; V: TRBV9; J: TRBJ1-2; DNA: TGTGCCAGCAGCCCACAGCCGGATACAGGGTTCAGGAATATGCTTGGCTACACCTTC; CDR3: CASSPQPDTGFRNMLGYTF
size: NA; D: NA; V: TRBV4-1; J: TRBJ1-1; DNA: TGCGCCAGCAGCCAAGGTTGGGCCACTGAAGCTTTCTTT; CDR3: CASSQGWATEAFF
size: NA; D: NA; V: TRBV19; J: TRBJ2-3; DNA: TGTGCCAGTAGTATCCGGGGGACCACGGGGACAGATACGCAGTATTTT; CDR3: CASSIRGTTGTDTQYF
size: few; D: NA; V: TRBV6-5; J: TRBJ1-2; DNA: TGTGCCAGCAGTTACTCGGGGGGGTCGTATGGCTACACCTTC; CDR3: CASSYSGGSYGYTF
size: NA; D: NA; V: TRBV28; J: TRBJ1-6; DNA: TGTGCCAGCAGAAGACCCGGGGATTCACCCCTCCACTTT; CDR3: CASRRPGDSPLHF
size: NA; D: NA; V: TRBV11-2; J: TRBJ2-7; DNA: TGTGCCAGCAGCTTACAGGGTTACGAGCAGTACTTC; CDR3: CASSLQGYEQYF
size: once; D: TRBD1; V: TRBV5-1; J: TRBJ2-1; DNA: TGCGCCAGCAGCTTGGGGACAGGCTCCATCTACAATGAGCAGTTCTTC; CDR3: CASSLGTGSIYNEQFF
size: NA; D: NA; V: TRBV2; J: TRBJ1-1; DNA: TGTGCCAGCGCCATGGGCGACACTGAAGCTTTCTTT; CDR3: CASAMGDTEAFF
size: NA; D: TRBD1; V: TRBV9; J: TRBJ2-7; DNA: TGTGCCAGCAGCGTAGGATCGACCGGGACAGTTGGGGTCTACGAGCAGTACTTC; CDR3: CASSVGSTGTVGVYEQYF
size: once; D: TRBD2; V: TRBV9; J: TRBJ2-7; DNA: TGTGCCAGCAGCGGTAGCGGGAGCCCCTACGAGCAGTACTTC; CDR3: CASSGSGSPYEQYF
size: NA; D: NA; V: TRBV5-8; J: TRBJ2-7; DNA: TGTGCCAGCAGCTACACTAGCTCGGGGAACGAGCAGTACTTC; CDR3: CASSYTSSGNEQYF
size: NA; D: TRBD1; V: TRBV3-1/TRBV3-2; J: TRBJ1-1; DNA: TGTGCCAGCAGCCGGACAGGGGTGCGGACTGAAGCTTTCTTT; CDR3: CASSRTGVRTEAFF
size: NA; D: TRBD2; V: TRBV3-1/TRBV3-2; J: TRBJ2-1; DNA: TGTGCCAGCAGCCGAGACCGGACTAGGAGTCTGTTCTTC; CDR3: CASSRDRTRSLFF
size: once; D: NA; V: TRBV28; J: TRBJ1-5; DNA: TGTGCCAGCAGTGCCCCAGGGGTTGGGCAGCCCCAGCATTTT; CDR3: CASSAPGVGQPQHF
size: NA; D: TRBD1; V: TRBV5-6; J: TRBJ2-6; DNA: TGTGCCAGCAGCTTTGAGGGGGCCTCAATCGCAGGGGCCAACGTCCTGACTTTC; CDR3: CASSFEGASIAGANVLTF
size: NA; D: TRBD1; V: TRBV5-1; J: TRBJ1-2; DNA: TGCGCCAGCAGCCCACAGGGGGTAGGAGGCTACACCTTC; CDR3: CASSPQGVGGYTF
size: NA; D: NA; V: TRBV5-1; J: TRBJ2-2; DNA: TGCGCCAGCAGCAGGGAGTTATCGAACACCGGGGAGCTGTTTTTT; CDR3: CASSRELSNTGELFF
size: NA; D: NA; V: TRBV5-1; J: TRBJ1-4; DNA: TGCGCCAGCAGCTTGGTTCCAGGATCTCAAGAAAAACTGTTTTTT; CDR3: CASSLVPGSQEKLFF
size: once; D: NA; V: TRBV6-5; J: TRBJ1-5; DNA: TGTGCCAGCAGCTTACAAGGAGGGGATCAGCCCCAGCATTTT; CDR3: CASSLQGGDQPQHF
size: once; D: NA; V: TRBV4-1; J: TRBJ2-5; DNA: TGCGCCAGCAGCCACCTACAGGGACGAGAGACCCAGTACTTC; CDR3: CASSHLQGRETQYF
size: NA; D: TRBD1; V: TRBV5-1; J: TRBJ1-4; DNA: TGCGCCAGCAGCTTGGTGGGACAGGGGGGAAGTAGTGAAAAACTGTTTTTT; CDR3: CASSLVGQGGSSEKLFF
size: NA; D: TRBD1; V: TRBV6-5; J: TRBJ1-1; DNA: TGTGCCAGCAGGGGTCAGGGGGCGGCGACTGAAGCTTTCTTT; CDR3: CASRGQGAATEAFF
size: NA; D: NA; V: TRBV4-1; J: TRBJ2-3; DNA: TGCGCCAGCAGCCAAGTGGTGACACCGAGTTCAGTTACAGATACGCAGTATTTT; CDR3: CASSQVVTPSSVTDTQYF